This T cell receptor beta chain was recorded in a study of blood T cell repertoires in COVID-19. Study details: PBMCs, B-cell-depleted T cells, or T cells provided the cDNA or gDNA that made up the material.

Germline assignment: CDR1 SGDLS and CDR2 YYNGEE. The CDR3 extends over 15 amino acids. The V end lost 0 bases, the J end lost 5 bases, and 12 bases lay between the germline ends. TCRdb's copy holds only in-frame clones and misses some; the assay was immunoSEQ multiplex PCR. The data show around 300,000 clones, with around 83% seen just once and almost 3% held by the top ten. What was sequenced was peripheral blood. The chain links TRBV9 to TRBJ1-5; the D gene is possibly TRBD1 (5 bases). The receptor comes from a man aged 25-45 years with active or convalescent COVID-19. The chain's CDR3 is CASSVGQGGYQPQHF. In DNA form, the CDR3 reads TGTGCCAGCAGCGTAGGGCAGGGTGGGTATCAGCCCCAGCATTTT.